Presented here are 32 T cell receptor beta chains from one specimen sequenced in a study of regulatory T cells in long-lasting Graves disease. Described time point: newly diagnosed GD, antithyroid drugs for less than 3 months. The TCR library was made from RNA that had been extracted from PBMCs in TRIzol. CDR3-region Arm-PCR and iRepertoire HTBI primers produced the TCR beta libraries. TCRdb re-called the multiplex PCR reads with MiXCR, one entry per CDR3 protein. The sample has 520,000 or so distinct CDR3 sequences, around 11% seen once. The sample also formed part of further work on T cells in Graves' hyperthyroidism and ophthalmopathy.

The sequences come from peripheral blood mononuclear cells (PBMCs), collected at new diagnosis, from a patient treated with antithyroid drugs. The receptors shown here come from a woman in her 30s with Graves disease.

This clonotype was counted at least ten times. The V and J genes are TRBV11-2 and TRBJ2-1; D is possibly TRBD1 (6 bases). V gave up 4 bases and J gave up 9 bases, with 16 bases separating them. The CDR3 covers 14 residues. CDR1 and CDR2 from the germline V gene are SGHAT and FQNNGV. DNA of the CDR3: TGTGCCAGCAGCTCGCTACAGGGCAGAGGTGAGCAGTTCTTC. Protein sequence: CASSSLQGRGEQFF.

Ten or more counts support this clonotype. This chain connects TRBV6-2 or TRBV6-3 to TRBJ1-4; TRBD1 matches 9 bases. V dropped 2 bases and J dropped 8; count of bases not matched to a gene: 6. Germline V gene lookup returns CDR1 MNHEY and CDR2 SVGEGT. The CDR3 is 15 residues long. This chain's CDR3 is CASSYTGTGSEKLFF. The CDR3 region has the DNA TGTGCCAGCAGTTACACCGGGACAGGGTCCGAAAAACTGTTTTTT.

The V and J genes are TRBV20-1 and TRBJ2-7; D possibly corresponds to TRBD2 (5 bases). The CDR3 runs 15 residues. Trimming left V 0 bases short and J 7 bases short, with 19 bases between. CDR1 is DFQATT, CDR2 SNEGSKA, per germline (reference sequence). For the CDR3, the DNA is TGCAGTGCTAGAGATCCAGCGGCTGGAGGTTGGGAGCAGTACTTC. It yields the protein CSARDPAAGGWEQYF.

This clonotype has only a few counts. CDR3 DNA sequence: TGTGCCAGCAGCCAAGATCACACGGGGGGAGGGACAAATGAAAAACTGTTTTTT. This encodes CASSQDHTGGGTNEKLFF. The chain has TRBV4-2 and TRBJ1-4; TRBD1 might be the D (6 bases). The ends were cut back, 0 bases at V and 5 bases at J, with 19 bases in the middle. Germline loops: CDR1 LGHNA, CDR2 YNFKEQ. This CDR3 is 18 amino acids long.

This clonotype was recorded many times. The genes are TRBV19 and TRBJ2-3; D gene unclear. This CDR3 comprises 13 residues. The V gene's germline CDR1 is LNHDA and CDR2 SQIVND (reference sequence). Trimming stripped 7 bases from V and 1 base from J, with 9 bases between. CDR3 amino acids: CASKRHGTDTQYF. The CDR3 region has the DNA TGTGCCAGTAAGAGACACGGCACAGATACGCAGTATTTT.

In this sample, this clonotype turned up a few times. This sequence joins TRBV14 and TRBJ2-1, with 8 positions matching TRBD2. Germline V lookup: CDR1 SGHDN, CDR2 FVKESK. This CDR3 is 16 amino acids long. With 4 bases clipped from V and 1 base from J, the junction kept 6 bases outside the gene matches. The CDR3 reads CASSRQSGSSYNEQFF. CDR3 DNA sequence: TGTGCCAGCAGCCGTCAGAGCGGGAGTTCCTACAATGAGCAGTTCTTC. Full variable domain (missing parts from reference TRBV14 and TRBJ2-1): EAGVTQFPSHSVIEKGQTVTLRCDPISGHDNLYWYRRVMGKEIKFLLHFVKESKQDESGMPNNRFLAERTGGTYSTLKVQPAELEDSGVYFCASSRQSGSSYNEQFFGPGTRLTVL.

This clonotype was observed at least ten times. The J gene is TRBJ1-5, the V gene TRBV20-1; D is unresolved. This CDR3 has 14 residues. Germline loops: CDR1 DFQATT, CDR2 SNEGSKA (reference sequence). V was shortened by 1 base and J by 0 bases, with 7 bases between the two germline ends. CDR3 loop: CSARVELSNQPQHF. CDR3 in DNA: TGCAGTGCTAGAGTCGAACTTAGCAATCAGCCCCAGCATTTT.

The table lists this clonotype with many counts. This rearrangement joins TRBV4-1 to TRBJ2-7; 7 bases agree with TRBD1. CDR1 is MGHRA and CDR2 is YSYEKL in the germline V gene. There are 15 residues in the CDR3. V trimming: 1 base; J trimming: 2 bases; junction bases outside the gene matches: 5. CDR3 region: CASSQALQGTYEQYF. CDR3 coding DNA: TGCGCCAGCAGCCAAGCTCTACAGGGGACCTACGAGCAGTACTTC.

This clonotype was observed a handful of times. V gene TRBV14 combines with J gene TRBJ2-5; D is undetermined. V lost 1 base to trimming and J lost 3 bases, with 15 bases between them. Germline CDR1 is SGHDN and CDR2 is FVKESK. The CDR3 totals 16 residues. The CDR3 region is CASSQVPSRIEETQYF. The CDR3 nucleotides read TGTGCCAGCAGCCAAGTACCCAGCCGGATTGAAGAGACCCAGTACTTC.

The table lists this clonotype with a few counts. This sequence joins TRBV27 and TRBJ2-1; D possibly corresponds to TRBD1 (5 bases). The ends were cut back, 0 bases at V and 7 bases at J, with 10 bases in the middle. CDR3 length: 14 amino acids. Germline V gene data show CDR1 as MNHEY and CDR2 as SMNVEV (reference sequence). The CDR3 loop is CASSLSIRANEQFF. In DNA, the CDR3 is TGTGCCAGCAGTTTATCGATCAGGGCGAATGAGCAGTTCTTC.

J is TRBJ2-7 and V is TRBV20-1; 7 bases match TRBD2. The J segment lost 2 bases and the V segment lost 3 bases, leaving 10 bases of the junction unmatched. Germline CDR1 reads DFQATT; CDR2 reads SNEGSKA (reference sequence). The CDR3 has 15 amino acids. The CDR3 here is CSARARTRVAYEQYF. In DNA form, the CDR3 reads TGCAGTGCTAGGGCCAGGACTAGAGTCGCCTACGAGCAGTACTTC.

This clonotype was seen at least ten times. This sequence joins TRBV11-2 and TRBJ2-3; 9 bases map to TRBD2. The V gene end was trimmed by 3 bases and the J gene end by 2 bases; junction bases not matched to a gene: 6. CDR3 length: 16 amino acids. Germline CDR1 reads SGHAT; CDR2 reads FQNNGV. CDR3 loop: CASSFTAGGATDTQYF. CDR3 coding DNA: TGTGCCAGCAGCTTCACCGCGGGGGGGGCCACAGATACGCAGTATTTT.

At least ten counts were recorded for this clonotype. The rearrangement uses TRBV28 and TRBJ2-7; 8 bases line up with TRBD2. The CDR3 length is 15 residues. Trimming at V came to 1 base and at J to 6 bases, leaving 8 bases not matched to a gene. Germline lookup yields CDR1 MDHEN and CDR2 SYDVKM. The CDR3 bases are TGTGCCAGCAGTTTATCATTCGGCGGGGGGCCCGAGCAGTACTTC. Translation gives CASSLSFGGGPEQYF.

This clonotype was detected many times. This chain links TRBV20-1 with TRBJ2-2; a weak D match, TRBD2 (6 bases). V was cut by 0 bases and J by 6 bases, with 11 bases left in between. CDR3 length: 14 amino acids. Germline CDR1 is DFQATT and CDR2 is SNEGSKA (reference sequence). CDR3: CSARDGRLAGELFF. For the CDR3, the DNA is TGCAGTGCTAGAGATGGGCGACTAGCCGGGGAGCTGTTTTTT.

This clonotype showed up many times. This chain connects TRBV6-5 to TRBJ1-3, with D uncertain. The germline V gene has CDR1 MNHEY and CDR2 SVGAGI. This CDR3 is built from 15 residues. V lost 1 base to trimming and J lost 2 bases, with 9 bases between them. The CDR3 spells CASSYWGGTGNTIYF. CDR3 nucleotide sequence: TGTGCCAGCAGTTACTGGGGAGGGACTGGAAACACCATATATTTT.

The J gene is TRBJ1-6, the V gene TRBV6-1, with no clear D. The CDR3 spans 16 residues. The V gene's germline CDR1 is MNHNS and CDR2 SASEGT. V lost 1 base, J lost 7 bases, and 14 bases lay in between. The CDR3 reads CASSEVWGRGNSPLHF. The CDR3 DNA sequence: TGTGCCAGCAGTGAAGTTTGGGGAAGAGGAAATTCACCCCTCCACTTT.

This clonotype was counted ten times or more. The chain is built from TRBV10-3 and TRBJ1-2; 7 nucleotides align to TRBD1. V dropped 4 bases and J dropped 8; count of bases not matched to a gene: 19. The CDR3 sequence is 17 residues long. In germline, CDR1 is ENHRY, CDR2 SYGVKD. CDR3 sequence (DNA): TGTGCCATCAGTGCTCGACAGGGAAAGGTCGACTCGTCGGGCTACACCTTC. Amino acid sequence: CAISARQGKVDSSGYTF.

This clonotype was recorded at least ten times. The chain joins TRBV9 to TRBJ1-1; D ambiguous. The CDR3 contains 15 residues. V was trimmed by 6 bases and J by 5 bases, leaving 20 bases between them. The V gene's germline CDR1 is SGDLS and CDR2 YYNGEE. The CDR3 protein is CASTPTGFKQTEAFF. In DNA form, the CDR3 reads TGTGCCAGCACCCCAACGGGGTTTAAACAAACTGAAGCTTTCTTT.

Regarding this clonotype: The conserved phenylalanine or tryptophan is not found at the CDR3 terminus, so this likely reflects a read error. This chain joins TRBV28 and TRBJ2-3; D is perhaps TRBD2 (6 bases). The germline gives CDR1 MDHEN, CDR2 SYDVKM. With 6 bases removed from V and 3 bases from J, the gap between germline ends came to 10 bases. The CDR3 sequence is 13 residues long. The CDR3 bases are TGTGCCAGCAGCGTCCGGGGGACAGATACGCAGTATCTT. Translation gives CASSVRGTDTQYL.

About this clonotype: A read error is the likely source, as a far larger clone sits one nucleotide away. V and J are TRBV18 and TRBJ2-5, with TRBD2 matching 14 bases. The DNA end lines up better with TRBJ2-1; the J call may be wrong. The CDR3 totals 15 residues. The V gene's germline CDR1 is KGHSH and CDR2 LQKENI. CDR3 sequence: CASSRGTSGSNGQFF. DNA for the CDR3: TGTGCCAGCTCACGAGGGACTAGCGGGAGCAATGGGCAGTTCTTC.

Note on this clonotype: A read error may be the cause here, since a much bigger clone is one base away. This sequence joins TRBV6-2 or TRBV6-3 and TRBJ2-5, with D hard to call. The CDR3 consists of 13 residues. Deletions cut 4 bases from V and 6 bases from J, with 12 bases between. The V gene's germline CDR1 is MNHEY and CDR2 SVGEGT. The DNA of the CDR3 is TGTGCCAGCAGTTTTGTGGGTACAAAGACCCAGTACTTC. Residues: CASSFVGTKTQYF.

V and J are TRBV4-2 and TRBJ2-3; unclear D gene. V was trimmed by 4 bases and J by 1 base, leaving 9 bases between them. Germline CDR1 LGHNA, CDR2 YNFKEQ. This CDR3 has 14 residues. The CDR3 loop reads CASSPLVRTDTQYF. CDR3 bases: TGTGCCAGCAGCCCCTTGGTGCGCACAGATACGCAGTATTTT.

This clonotype was picked up many times. The chain uses TRBV29-1 and TRBJ2-7; either TRBD1 or TRBD2 may supply D (5 bases each). V lost 1 base to trimming and J lost 3 bases, with 10 bases between them. Germline assignment: CDR1 SQVTM and CDR2 ANQGSEA. The CDR3 is 13 residues long. The CDR3 is CSVEGEGNYEQYF. The CDR3 region has the DNA TGCAGCGTTGAAGGTGAGGGGAACTACGAGCAGTACTTC.

This clonotype was recorded many times. The chain links TRBV28 to TRBJ2-3, with 8 bases that match TRBD1. The junction had 17 bases not matched to a gene; V was cut back by 1 base and J by 2 bases. The CDR3 is 20 residues long. Germline CDR1 is MDHEN and CDR2 is SYDVKM. The CDR3: CASSLSSLVSVRGPTDTQYF. The CDR3 nucleotides are TGTGCCAGCAGTTTATCTTCCCTAGTATCCGTCAGGGGGCCCACAGATACGCAGTATTTT.

J is TRBJ2-3 and V is TRBV2; D call uncertain. The end of the DNA aligns better with TRBJ1-5, so the J call may be wrong. The CDR3 contains 14 residues. CDR1 is SNHLY, CDR2 FYNNEI, per germline. The CDR3 loop reads CASSALAHTDTQHF. CDR3 DNA sequence: TGTGCCAGCAGTGCTCTAGCGCACACAGATACGCAGCATTTT.

The V gene is TRBV6-1, the J gene TRBJ1-2, with D uncertain. The CDR3 is 13 amino acids. The ends were cut back, 9 bases at V and 5 bases at J, with 16 bases in the middle. Germline loops: CDR1 MNHNS, CDR2 SASEGT. The CDR3: CASISGEGYGYTF. In DNA form, the CDR3 reads TGTGCCAGTATCTCAGGCGAAGGATATGGCTACACCTTC.

The chain is built from TRBV5-1 and TRBJ1-1, with TRBD1 as a possible D gene (6 bases). The CDR3 covers 15 residues. In germline, CDR1 is SGHRS, CDR2 YFSETQ. V was pared by 0 bases and J by 3 bases, with 12 bases between. CDR3 sequence (DNA): TGCGCCAGCAGCTTGGAAGGGGGGCGGTACACTGAAGCTTTCTTT. Translation: CASSLEGGRYTEAFF.

This clonotype turned up a few times. One base away lies a much larger clone, so this may be a sequencing read error. This chain connects TRBV28 to TRBJ2-2, with 14 positions matching TRBD2. This CDR3 has 19 amino acids. Germline-derived CDR1 and CDR2 are MDHEN and SYDVKM. CDR3 in amino acids: CANSLIRLAGGPNTGELFF. As DNA, the CDR3 is TGTGCCAACAGTTTAATCCGACTAGCGGGAGGGCCCAACACCGGGGAGCTGTTTTTT.

This clonotype was observed a single time. A much larger clone differs from this one at a single base, so this may be a read error. The rearrangement uses TRBV20-1 and TRBJ1-5, with a weak D call TRBD1 (6 bases). Trimming stripped 2 bases from V and 3 bases from J, with 11 bases between. This CDR3 has 14 residues. Germline loops: CDR1 DFQATT, CDR2 SNEGSKA (reference sequence). This chain's CDR3 is CSARPGVDNQPQHF. DNA of the CDR3: TGCAGTGCTAGACCAGGGGTGGACAATCAGCCCCAGCATTTT.

The chain carries TRBV27 and TRBJ2-7, with TRBD2 matching 10 bases. Germline CDR1 is MNHEY and CDR2 is SMNVEV (reference sequence). V dropped 6 bases and J dropped 7; count of bases not matched to a gene: 12. This CDR3 contains 15 residues. DNA of the CDR3: TGTGCCAGCAGCACTAGCGGGAATGACTGGGAAGAGCAGTACTTC. Translation gives CASSTSGNDWEEQYF.

The chain links TRBV10-3 to TRBJ2-3; D assignment may be TRBD1 or TRBD2 (5 bases each). Germline V gives CDR1 ENHRY, CDR2 SYGVKD. This CDR3 comprises 13 residues. CDR3 amino acids: CAHGAQVTDTQYF. In DNA form, the CDR3 reads TGTGCTCACGGGGCCCAGGTGACAGATACGCAGTATTTT.

Only a few counts were recorded for this clonotype. This chain joins TRBV19 and TRBJ2-4, with 8 bases identical to TRBD1. The V gene end was trimmed by 4 bases and the J gene end by 2 bases; junction bases not matched to a gene: 7. Germline V CDR1 and CDR2: LNHDA, SQIVND (reference sequence). CDR3 size: 16 residues. CDR3 amino acids: CASSTGTGATKNIQYF. CDR3 in DNA: TGTGCCAGTAGTACCGGGACAGGAGCCACCAAAAACATTCAGTACTTC.